This note documents a single TCR beta chain sequence. The antigen remains unidentified. The germline gene is not matched at one end of the junction; a read error may be the cause. This CDR3 region has 14 residues. Germline lookup yields CDR1 SGHRS and CDR2 YFSETQ. This sample was included in a study of blood T cells in healthy people across ages. Primers used in a second PCR of about 7 to 12 cycles were a sample-barcoded 5' primer and a J-beta primer mix. TCRdb itself ran the 5' RACE reads through MiXCR, one entry per CDR3 protein. Of roughly 2 million distinct CDR3 sequences in the sample, 49% are singletons; the top ten hold approximately 2.1%. Study observations and caveats: Leaving the PBMCs unsorted stopped any conclusive comparison of naive versus antigen-experienced cells.

The authors drew about 9.9 milliliters of peripheral blood from each donor. The origin of this receptor is a woman between 35 and 50 years old in good health. The rearrangement joins TRBV5-1 to TRBJ2-7; possibly TRBD2 for D (6 bases). Sequencing input: blood. CDR3 bases: TGCGCCAGCGGCTTGCGGGGTGGGTCCTACGAGCAGTACTTC. Translating gives CASGLRGGSYEQYF.